Presented here are 11 T cell receptor beta chains from one specimen sequenced in a study of blood T cell repertoires in COVID-19. Assay: immunoSEQ multiplex PCR; the TCRdb copy retains only in-frame clones and omits some. The sample lists roughly 180,000 clones, approximately 85% seen once, with 6.2% in the top ten. The specimen sequenced was PBMCs or T cells enriched from blood (not recorded which). These receptors were taken from a man aged 35 to 55 who had recovered from COVID-19.

The CDR3 reads CASSPRLVSYNEQFF. The CDR3 DNA follows: TGTGCCAGCAGCCCCCGACTAGTTTCCTACAATGAGCAGTTCTTC. The chain recombines TRBV9 with TRBJ2-1; TRBD2 is a possible D gene (6 bases). Trimming removed 4 bases from V and 1 base from J, with 12 bases in between. Germline loops: CDR1 SGDLS, CDR2 YYNGEE. The CDR3 has 15 residues.

CDR3 amino acids: CASGPRDRVYRFF. The CDR3 region has the DNA TGTGCTAGTGGTCCACGGGACAGGGTGTATCGGTTCTTC. The chain combines TRBV12-5 with TRBJ2-1; 9 nucleotides align to TRBD1. J lost 15 bases, V lost 5 bases, and 11 bases had no gene match. The V gene's germline CDR1 is LGHNT and CDR2 FRNRAP. The CDR3 spans 13 residues. Using reference TRBV12-5 and TRBJ2-1 for the parts outside the CDR3, the full variable domain is DARVTQTPRHKVTEMGQEVTMRCQPILGHNTVFWYRQTMMQGLELLAYFRNRAPLDDSGMPKDRFSAEMPDATLATLKIQPSEPRDSAVYFCASGPRDRVYRFFGPGTRLTVL.

The rearrangement uses TRBV11-3 and TRBJ2-1, with D perhaps TRBD1 (5 bases). Germline V CDR1 and CDR2: SGHNT, YENEEA. The V gene lost 2 bases and the J gene lost 9 bases, with 11 bases spanning the gap. The CDR3 extends over 13 amino acids. DNA for the CDR3: TGTGCCAGCAGCTTACCAGGGATGTCTGAGCAGTTCTTC. This gives the protein CASSLPGMSEQFF. Using reference TRBV11-3 and TRBJ2-1 for the parts outside the CDR3, the full variable domain is EAGVVQSPRYKIIEKKQPVAFWCNPISGHNTLYWYLQNLGQGPELLIRYENEEAVDDSQLPKDRFSAERLKGVDSTLKIQPAELGDSAVYLCASSLPGMSEQFFGPGTRLTVL.

V usage is TRBV19 and J usage is TRBJ1-2; D is possibly TRBD1 (5 bases). Between the trimmed V and J ends, which lost 2 bases and 8 bases, there was a span of 12 bases. CDR3 length equals 13 residues. Germline V gives CDR1 LNHDA, CDR2 SQIVND (reference sequence). The CDR3 nucleotides read TGTGCCAGTAGTATACGAGGCAGGGCGGGCTACACCTTC. Protein product: CASSIRGRAGYTF.

The chain couples TRBV5-8 to TRBJ2-7, with a tentative D call TRBD1 (5 bases). CDR1 is SGHTS and CDR2 is YDEGEE in the germline V gene. The CDR3 covers 13 residues. Between the trimmed V and J ends, which lost 0 bases and 7 bases, there was a span of 11 bases. CDR3 bases: TGTGCCAGCAGCTTGGCAGTCGCAGGGGAGCAGTACTTC. This gives the protein CASSLAVAGEQYF. Full variable domain (remainder filled in from reference TRBV5-8 and TRBJ2-7): EAGVTQSPTHLIKTRGQQATLRCSPISGHTSVYWYQQALGLGLQFLLWYDEGEERNRGNFPPRFSGRQFPNYSSELNVNALELEDSALYLCASSLAVAGEQYFGPGTRLTVT.

CDR3 nucleotide sequence: TGTGCCACCAGTGATGGGCTTTCCTACGAGCAGTACTTC. It encodes CATSDGLSYEQYF. The chain joins TRBV24-1 to TRBJ2-7; D is uncertain. The length of the CDR3 is 13 residues. Germline lookup yields CDR1 KGHDR and CDR2 SFDVKD. V was shortened by 3 bases and J by 1 base, with 6 bases between the two germline ends.

The rearrangement joins TRBV30 to TRBJ2-1; 8 bases agree with TRBD2. The CDR3 has 14 residues. The germline V gene encodes CDR1 GTSNPN and CDR2 SVGIG (reference sequence). With V trimmed by 5 bases and J by 4 bases, 7 bases remained unmatched. The CDR3 region has the DNA TGTGCCTGGGACGGGGGACTAGGGTACAATGAGCAGTTCTTC. Amino acid sequence: CAWDGGLGYNEQFF.

This sequence joins TRBV4-1 and TRBJ1-2, with TRBD1 matching over 8 bases. V trimming: 1 base; J trimming: 5 bases; junction bases outside the gene matches: 15. CDR1 and CDR2 from the germline V gene are MGHRA and YSYEKL. CDR3 length: 18 residues. In DNA, the CDR3 is TGCGCCAGCAGCCAAGTTTTTGGGACAGGAACGCCTGGGTATGGCTACACCTTC. The encoded protein is CASSQVFGTGTPGYGYTF.

This chain connects TRBV5-1 to TRBJ2-7; D gene uncertain. Trimming cost V 2 bases and J 3 bases, with 15 bases left between them. CDR1 and CDR2 (germline): SGHRS, YFSETQ. CDR3 size: 15 residues. CDR3 sequence: CASSFDSSQFYEQYF. The CDR3 nucleotides are TGCGCCAGCAGCTTTGATTCGTCGCAGTTCTACGAGCAGTACTTC.

The chain links TRBV11-3 to TRBJ2-1; no clear D gene. Germline V CDR1 and CDR2: SGHNT, YENEEA. V lost 2 bases, J lost 8 bases, and 10 bases lay in between. The CDR3 contains 13 residues. CDR3 nucleotides: TGTGCCAGCAGCTTACCGTCCAGCGATGAGCAGTTCTTC. Protein product: CASSLPSSDEQFF.

A note on this clone: Other DNA sequences of this sample code for an identical CDR3. V is TRBV2 and J is TRBJ1-2; TRBD1 matches 9 bases. CDR3 length equals 13 residues. CDR1 is SNHLY and CDR2 is FYNNEI in the germline V gene. V lost 8 bases, J lost 5 bases, and 6 bases stayed unmatched. CDR3 region: CASGGQGYYGYTF. DNA for the CDR3: TGTGCCAGCGGGGGACAGGGCTATTATGGCTACACCTTC.